The sequence of this TCR beta chain was determined in a study of cytotoxic CD8 clonotypes in ibrutinib-treated CLL. Study background: Recorded responses included around 24 partial and 2 complete; following median around 73 months, roughly 15 stayed remitted and 12 progressed. Mean yields were around 250,000 productive templates and some 90,000 productive rearrangements per sample. General study points: Investigators sampled sustained-remission and progressing patients at differing times.

Clones were read by immunoSEQ multiplex PCR, and TCRdb kept only the in-frame ones, dropping some. The table has about 200,000 clones, over 60% seen once. V lost 3 bases and J 0 bases, leaving 11 bases between the germline ends. The germline CDR1 and CDR2 sequences are SGHRS and YFSETQ. This CDR3 region has 15 residues. On this clone: Its cognate antigen is unknown.

The receptor comes from a human donor with chronic lymphocytic leukemia. The sequencing used PBMCs, collected after 24 months of ibrutinib treatment. This chain links TRBV5-1 with TRBJ2-3; D is perhaps TRBD1 (6 bases). The CDR3 sequence: CASSSRTASTDTQYF. CDR3 bases: TGCGCCAGCAGCTCCAGGACAGCTAGCACAGATACGCAGTATTTT.